Listed below are T cell receptor beta chains from one sample, sequenced in a study of blood T cell repertoires in COVID-19. Produced via immunoSEQ multiplex PCR; TCRdb's table is partial and in-frame only. The table lists 490,000 or so clones, 75% to 90% of them singletons. The sample was PBMCs or T cells enriched from blood (not recorded which). These receptors came from a woman aged 60-70 years who had recovered from COVID-19. The CDR3 runs from the conserved cysteine through the conserved F or W.

V | CDR3
TRBV19 | CASNGDRGRSSGANVLTF
TRBV6-5 | CASSKLAEISYEQYF
TRBV19 | CASSTDRFPSGANVLTF
TRBV6-1 | CASSEDGGSGANVLTF
TRBV5-1 | CASSRGSGETQYF
TRBV7-7 | CASSLGTDYYNEQFF
TRBV2 | CASNLGQGGNQPQHF
TRBV5-6 | CASSLATSGQPQHF
TRBV2 | CASSEPGGGTDTQYF
TRBV5-1 | CASSLPSGDEKLFF
TRBV2 | CASSAGVSSEQYF
TRBV6-5 | CASSSRRDTAGNTIYF
TRBV6-5 | CASSYGLGVGQPQHF
TRBV19 | CASRADRGQGYTF
TRBV5-4 | CAINLGGPSGANVLTF
TRBV2 | CASGTGGDTEAFF
TRBV4-1 | CASSQELDTQYF
TRBV6-5 | CASSYLDRAGYGYTF
TRBV4-1 | CASSQDIGQGAPISPQHF
TRBV5-4 | CASSLTVGDSEQYF
TRBV9 | CASSPSQGSYNSPLHF
TRBV5-1 | CASSYGQQGNEQFF
TRBV15 | CATSRDRAADTQYF
TRBV12-3/TRBV12-4 | CASSPNSREQFF
TRBV12-3/TRBV12-4 | CASSSPANEKLFF
TRBV9 | CASSVEGRGQGEAFF
TRBV6-5 | CASSRTIKGAQYF
TRBV2 | CASSEGGQGIEQYF
TRBV7-8 | CASSFSGKDEQYF
TRBV30 | CACPRQVGVGYTF
TRBV7-2 | CASSLASPLLNEKLFF
TRBV2 | CASSGQGGSMNTEAFF
TRBV6-2/TRBV6-3 | CASSRQGARAYGYTF
TRBV10-3 | CAISGGSQGTNQPQHF
TRBV5-1 | CASSSRGGSYNEQFF
TRBV7-9 | CASSLGQGAGGYTF
TRBV4-1 | CASSQQGQENTIYF
TRBV4-1 | CASALGGGPTDTQYF
TRBV12-3/TRBV12-4 | CASSPAGVNEQFF
TRBV15 | CATSRDRASGANVLTF
TRBV12-3/TRBV12-4 | CASNDQGTSEAFF
TRBV10-3 | CAISGGGTETQYF
TRBV7-2 | CASSFRGNYGYTF
TRBV27 | CASSLSPGQGPAGELFF
TRBV9 | CASSATGGLNTEAFF
TRBV2 | CASSWDSLSGNTIYF
TRBV4-2 | CASSQGSGLYSYNEQFF
TRBV12-3/TRBV12-4 | CASTRGAGETQYF
TRBV6-5 | CASIVTGADTQYF
TRBV28 | CASRRGGDSYNEQFF
TRBV21-1 | CASSKSRVCRGAGEQFF
TRBV5-4 | CASSSGQGRQETQYF
TRBV6-5 | CASSYSVAGAKNIQYF
TRBV6-5 | CATRQGRLGDNEQFF
TRBV6-6 | CASSLQAWGELFF